This T cell receptor beta chain was documented in a study of T cell repertoires in ileal Crohn's disease (dated by TCRdb to the late 2010s). Background for the entire study: The median duration of disease was around 7.3 years, and at the time of surgery 35% to 45% of patients were active smokers. Every patient underwent surgery because of a complication, which was stricturing disease in approximately 61% and penetrating disease in roughly 39%. Roughly half of the patients were given postoperative therapy, with about a dozen receiving thiopurines and around 18 receiving anti-TNF agents. TCR repertoire analysis was done in 50 to 70 Crohn's disease patients from a prospective multicentre cohort. Running in parallel with the study was a multicentre cohort set up to find predictors of early endoscopic recurrence following ileocolonic resection. Endoscopic postoperative recurrence was defined by a Rutgeerts score above i0. The study sequenced about 150 mucosal samples from some 62 patients, taken at several locations on the surgical specimen and at postoperative endoscopy. Broader findings and caveats from the paper: A significantly higher proportion of clonal expansions was observed in active smokers at surgery than in non-smokers (about 25% vs 20%, p=0.02). Compared with CD4 T cells, sorted CD8 T cells contained more high-frequency clones, which suggests that the mucosal expansions were mostly CD8. Higher percentages of high-frequency clones at the time of surgery were linked to endoscopic recurrence, and every patient with clonality above 26.8% (18/57) had recurrence. Mucosal CD4 and CD8 T cells were sorted and sequenced only in a subgroup of patients, whose size was not stated.

V lost 5 bases and J lost 4 bases, and the count of bases not matched to a germline gene is 2. CDR1 and CDR2 are read off the germline V gene (reference sequence) as LNHDA and SQIVND. From its cysteine to its phenylalanine, the CDR3 spans 14 amino acids. The DNA shown is the 42-base CDR3, in frame from base 1. Adults with ileal or ileocolonic Crohn's disease and an indication for ileocolonic resection were eligible for inclusion. Whole ileal mucosal biopsies were stored frozen at -80°C before DNA extraction. A TRizol-based method was used to extract genomic DNA from the frozen whole biopsies, and the DNA was quantified with a NanoDrop 2000 spectrophotometer. A remark on this clone: The target of this receptor is not known. No base-level quality is on record; no much larger clone is a single base apart.

Roughly 500 nanograms of biopsy DNA per sample were submitted for commercial TCRB immunosequencing. Adaptive Biotechnology amplified CDR3 regions from genomic DNA with a two-step multiplex PCR that controlled for amplification bias. Primers covering every V and J gene segment were used in the first PCR, while barcodes and Illumina adapters were added in the second PCR. CDR3 libraries were sequenced on an Illumina instrument. Turning to the authors' computational methods: Vendor-provided pipelines were combined with custom analysis of raw data in R/Bioconductor under R version 3.3.0. Clonality, ranging from 0 to 1, was calculated as the inverse of the normalised Shannon entropy of all productive clones. The repertoire share taken up by the top 100 clones defined high-frequency clones, and only clones that passed a 95% confidence test were kept. The Simpson index measured repertoire diversity, and the Morisita-Horn index measured overlap between samples. TCRdb mirrors the immuneACCESS table, restricted to in-frame sequences. Some clones are absent from its copies; in checked studies, under half trace to an unresolved V gene, and the reason for the others is unknown. V, J and clone size derive from that table, while D and trimming were established from the DNA sequence. Across this sample there are fewer than 4,000 clones, with approximately 91% seen only once. The top ten clones comprise over 4% of the sample.

This receptor was identified in an adult with Crohn's disease. Recombination connected TRBV19 to TRBJ2-3; the junction holds 11 bases that match TRBD1. Sequenced material: ileal tissue. The DNA is as follows: TGTGCCAGTAGTGTGGGACAGGGGGCAGATACGCAGTATTTT. The encoded protein is CASSVGQGADTQYF.